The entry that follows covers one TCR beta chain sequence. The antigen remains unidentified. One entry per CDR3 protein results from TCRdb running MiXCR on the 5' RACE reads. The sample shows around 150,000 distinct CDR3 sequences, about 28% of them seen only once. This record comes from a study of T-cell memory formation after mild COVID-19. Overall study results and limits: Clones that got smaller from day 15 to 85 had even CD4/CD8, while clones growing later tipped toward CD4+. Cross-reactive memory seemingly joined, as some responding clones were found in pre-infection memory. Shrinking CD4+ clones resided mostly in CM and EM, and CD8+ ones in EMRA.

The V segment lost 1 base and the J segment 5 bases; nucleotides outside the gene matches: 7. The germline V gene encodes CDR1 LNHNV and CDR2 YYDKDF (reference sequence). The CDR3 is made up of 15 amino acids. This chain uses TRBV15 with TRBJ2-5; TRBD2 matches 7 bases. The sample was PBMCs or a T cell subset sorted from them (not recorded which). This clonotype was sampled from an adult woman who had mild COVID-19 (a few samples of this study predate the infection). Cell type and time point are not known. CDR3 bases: TGTGCCACCAGCAGAGCACTCGGAGCGGGGGAGACCCAGTACTTC. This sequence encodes CATSRALGAGETQYF.